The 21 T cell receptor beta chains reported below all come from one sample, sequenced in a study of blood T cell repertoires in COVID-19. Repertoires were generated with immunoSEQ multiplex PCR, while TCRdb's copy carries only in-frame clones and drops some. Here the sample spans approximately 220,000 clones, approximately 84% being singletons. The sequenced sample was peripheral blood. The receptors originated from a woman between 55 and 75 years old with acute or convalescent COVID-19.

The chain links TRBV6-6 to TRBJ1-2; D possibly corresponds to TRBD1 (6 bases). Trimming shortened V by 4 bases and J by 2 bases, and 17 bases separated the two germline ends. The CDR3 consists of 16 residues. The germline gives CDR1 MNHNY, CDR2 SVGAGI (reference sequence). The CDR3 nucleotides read TGTGCCAGCAGTTCCCCCCTCTGGACAGCAAACTATGGCTACACCTTC. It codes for CASSSPLWTANYGYTF.

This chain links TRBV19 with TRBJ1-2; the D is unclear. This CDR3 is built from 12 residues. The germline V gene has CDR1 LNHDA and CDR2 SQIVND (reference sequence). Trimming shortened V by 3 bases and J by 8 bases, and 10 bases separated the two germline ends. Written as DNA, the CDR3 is TGTGCCAGTAGTATTACCGGGGAGGGCTACACCTTC. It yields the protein CASSITGEGYTF.

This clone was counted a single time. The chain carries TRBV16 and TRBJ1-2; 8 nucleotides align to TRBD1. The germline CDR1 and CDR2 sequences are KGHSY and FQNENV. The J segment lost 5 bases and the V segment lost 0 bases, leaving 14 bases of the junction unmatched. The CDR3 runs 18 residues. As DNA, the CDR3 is TGTGCCAGCAGCCAATCGGGGCGCAGGGGGCAAAGTAATTATGGCTACACCTTC. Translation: CASSQSGRRGQSNYGYTF.

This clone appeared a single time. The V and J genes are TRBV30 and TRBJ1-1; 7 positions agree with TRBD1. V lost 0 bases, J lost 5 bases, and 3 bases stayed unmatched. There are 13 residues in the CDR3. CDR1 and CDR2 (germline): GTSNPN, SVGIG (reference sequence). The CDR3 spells CAWSVQGSTEAFF. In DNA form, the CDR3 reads TGTGCCTGGAGTGTACAGGGGAGTACTGAAGCTTTCTTT.

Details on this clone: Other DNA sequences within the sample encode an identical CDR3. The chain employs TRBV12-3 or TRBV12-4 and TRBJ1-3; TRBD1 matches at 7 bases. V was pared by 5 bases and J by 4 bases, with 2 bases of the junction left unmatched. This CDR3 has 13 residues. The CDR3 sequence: CASSLTGGNTIYF. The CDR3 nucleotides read TGTGCCAGCAGTCTGACAGGGGGAAACACCATATATTTT.

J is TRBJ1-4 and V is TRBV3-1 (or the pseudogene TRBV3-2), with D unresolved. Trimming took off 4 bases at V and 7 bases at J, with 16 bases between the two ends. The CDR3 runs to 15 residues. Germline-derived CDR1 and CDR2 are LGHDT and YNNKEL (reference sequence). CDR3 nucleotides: TGTGCCAGCAGCCCTTCTGCGTCAAGAACTGAAAAACTGTTTTTT. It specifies CASSPSASRTEKLFF.

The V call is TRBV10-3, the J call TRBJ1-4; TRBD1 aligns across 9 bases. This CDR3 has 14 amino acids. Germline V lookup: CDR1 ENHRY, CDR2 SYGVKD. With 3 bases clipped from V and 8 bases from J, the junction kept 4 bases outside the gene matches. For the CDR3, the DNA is TGTGCCATCAGTGATTCCGGGACAGGGGAAAAACTGTTTTTT. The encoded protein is CAISDSGTGEKLFF.

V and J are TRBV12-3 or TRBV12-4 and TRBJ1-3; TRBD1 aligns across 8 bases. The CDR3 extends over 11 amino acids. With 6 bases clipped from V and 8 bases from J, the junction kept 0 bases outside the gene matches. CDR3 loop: CASRDRDTIYF. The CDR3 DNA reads TGTGCCAGCAGGGACAGGGACACCATATATTTT.

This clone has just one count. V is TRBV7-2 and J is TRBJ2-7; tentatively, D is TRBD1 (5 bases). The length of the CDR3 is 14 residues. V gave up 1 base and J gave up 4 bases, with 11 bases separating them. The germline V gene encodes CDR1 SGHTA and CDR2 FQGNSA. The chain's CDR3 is CASSLGQGQYEQYF. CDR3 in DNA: TGTGCCAGCAGCTTAGGGCAGGGCCAGTACGAGCAGTACTTC. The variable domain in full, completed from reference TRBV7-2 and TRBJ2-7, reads GAGVSQSPSNKVTEKGKDVELRCDPISGHTALYWYRQSLGQGLEFLIYFQGNSAPDKSGLPSDRFSAERTGGSVSTLTIQRTQQEDSAVYLCASSLGQGQYEQYFGPGTRLTVT.

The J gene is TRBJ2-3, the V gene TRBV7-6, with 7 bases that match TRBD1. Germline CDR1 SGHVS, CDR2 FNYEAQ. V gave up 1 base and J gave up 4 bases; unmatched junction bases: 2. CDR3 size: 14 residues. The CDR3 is CASSLDRGSDTQYF. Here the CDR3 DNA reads TGTGCCAGCAGCTTAGACAGGGGATCAGATACGCAGTATTTT.

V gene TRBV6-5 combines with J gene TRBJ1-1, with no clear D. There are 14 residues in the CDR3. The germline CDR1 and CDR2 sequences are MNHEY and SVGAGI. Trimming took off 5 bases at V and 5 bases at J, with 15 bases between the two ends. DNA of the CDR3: TGTGCCAGCAGTCCCCGGGCGGGGTGGACTGAAGCTTTCTTT. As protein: CASSPRAGWTEAFF.

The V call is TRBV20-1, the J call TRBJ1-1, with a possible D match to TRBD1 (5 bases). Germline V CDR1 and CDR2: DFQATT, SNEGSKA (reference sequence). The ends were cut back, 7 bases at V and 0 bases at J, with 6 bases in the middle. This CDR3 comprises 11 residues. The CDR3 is CSGQMNTEAFF. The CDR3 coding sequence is TGCAGTGGACAGATGAACACTGAAGCTTTCTTT.

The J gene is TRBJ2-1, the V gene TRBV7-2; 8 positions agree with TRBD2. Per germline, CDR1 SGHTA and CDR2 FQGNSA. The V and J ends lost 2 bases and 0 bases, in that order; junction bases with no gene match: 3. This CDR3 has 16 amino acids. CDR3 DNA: TGTGCCAGCAGCTTAACTAGCGGACTCTCCTACAATGAGCAGTTCTTC. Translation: CASSLTSGLSYNEQFF.

The CDR3 loop is CATSRDLSGAGLNEQYF. In DNA, the CDR3 is TGTGCCACCAGCAGGGACCTTTCAGGAGCGGGGCTAAACGAGCAGTACTTC. The J gene is TRBJ2-7, the V gene TRBV15, with TRBD2 matching 7 bases. Germline assignment: CDR1 LNHNV and CDR2 YYDKDF (reference sequence). This CDR3 has 17 amino acids. J lost 5 bases, V lost 3 bases, and 16 bases had no gene match.

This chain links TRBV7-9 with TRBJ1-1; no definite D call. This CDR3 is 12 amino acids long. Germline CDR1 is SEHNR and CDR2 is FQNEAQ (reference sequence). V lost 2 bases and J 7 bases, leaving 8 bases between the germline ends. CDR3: CASSLLAVEAFF. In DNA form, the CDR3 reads TGTGCCAGCAGCTTACTAGCCGTTGAAGCTTTCTTT.

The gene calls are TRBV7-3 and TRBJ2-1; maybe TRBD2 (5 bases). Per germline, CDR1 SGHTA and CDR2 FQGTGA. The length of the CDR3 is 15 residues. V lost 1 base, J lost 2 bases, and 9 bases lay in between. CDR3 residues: CASSLRDGTYNEQFF. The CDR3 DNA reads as TGTGCCAGCAGCTTAAGAGACGGGACCTACAATGAGCAGTTCTTC.

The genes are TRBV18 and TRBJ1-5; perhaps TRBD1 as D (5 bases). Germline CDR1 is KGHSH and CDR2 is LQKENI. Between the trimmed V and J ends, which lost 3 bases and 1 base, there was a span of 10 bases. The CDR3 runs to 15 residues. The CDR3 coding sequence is TGTGCCAGCTCACCCAGCCAGGGAAGCAATCAGCCCCAGCATTTT. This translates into CASSPSQGSNQPQHF.

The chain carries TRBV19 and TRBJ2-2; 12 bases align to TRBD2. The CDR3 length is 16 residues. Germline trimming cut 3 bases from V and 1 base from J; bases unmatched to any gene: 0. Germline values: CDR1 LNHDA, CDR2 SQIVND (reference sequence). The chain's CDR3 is CASSMGLAGNTGELFF. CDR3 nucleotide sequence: TGTGCCAGTAGTATGGGACTAGCGGGGAACACCGGGGAGCTGTTTTTT.

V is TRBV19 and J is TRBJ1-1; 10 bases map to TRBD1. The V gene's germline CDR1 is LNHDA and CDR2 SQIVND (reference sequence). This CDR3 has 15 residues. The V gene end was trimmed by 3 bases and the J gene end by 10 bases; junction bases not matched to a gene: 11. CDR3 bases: TGTGCCAGTAGTATTGCGGGACAGGGGATTCGGGGAGCTTTCTTT. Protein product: CASSIAGQGIRGAFF.

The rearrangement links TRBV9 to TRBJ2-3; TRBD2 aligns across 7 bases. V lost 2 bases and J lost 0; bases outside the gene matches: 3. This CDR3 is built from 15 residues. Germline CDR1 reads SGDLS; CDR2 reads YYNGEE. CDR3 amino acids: CASSVWGGSTDTQYF. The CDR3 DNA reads TGTGCCAGCAGCGTCTGGGGGGGGAGCACAGATACGCAGTATTTT.

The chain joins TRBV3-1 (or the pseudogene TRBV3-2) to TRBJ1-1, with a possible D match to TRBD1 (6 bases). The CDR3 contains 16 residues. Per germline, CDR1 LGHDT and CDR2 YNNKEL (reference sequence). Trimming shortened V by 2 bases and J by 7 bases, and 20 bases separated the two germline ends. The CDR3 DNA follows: TGTGCCAGCAGCCAACTAGACAGGAGTACGATGTATGAAGCTTTCTTT. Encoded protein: CASSQLDRSTMYEAFF.